This record concerns one T cell receptor beta chain sequence. Its target is unknown. A read error may produce the germline difference seen at one junction end. The entry originates in a study of shared clonotypes between healthy human individuals. Regarding the study as a whole: For naive CD4 cells, 5% to 6.5% of clonotypes were shared across a handful of donors. With few donors, the genetic and exposure-history diversity represented was limited.

This CDR3 has 13 amino acids. CDR1 and CDR2 from the germline V gene are WNHNN and SYGVQD (reference sequence). An assay was performed, and its level was deep. In the authors' workflow: In the immunoSEQ data, sequences were junction-only and lacked quality scores, so filtering differed. Some clones are missing from TCRdb's copy, which holds only in-frame ones; the method was immunoSEQ multiplex PCR. The D gene and trimming were derived from the DNA, and the V and J assignments and clone size from that table. In the table there are hundreds of thousands of clones, about 96% of which are singletons. The chain combines TRBV10-1 with TRBJ1-3; TRBD1 is a possible D gene (6 bases). The sequence was collected from a woman under 40 in good health. Sequencing input: naive CD4+ T cells sorted from blood. The subset denotes: CD45RA+ positively selected. The CDR3 nucleotides read TGCGCCAGCATGTCAGGGGCTGGCAACACCATATATTTT. This sequence encodes CASMSGAGNTIYF.